This T cell receptor (beta chain) emerged from a study of siplizumab effects on memory and regulatory T cells. V shed 1 base and J shed 5 bases, with 12 bases lying between them. Germline V lookup: CDR1 SGHDN, CDR2 FVKESK. This CDR3 has 15 residues. As to this clone: The target antigen is unknown.

Roughly 10^5 TCR templates were assayed per sample. The data were produced by immunoSEQ multiplex PCR, yet TCRdb's version contains in-frame clones alone and is incomplete. The sample contains 75,000 to 100,000 clones, just under 95% of which appear only once. Study results and limitations: Researchers could map only a minor fraction of alloreactive clones to unstimulated subsets. The study found that mappable alloreactive CD4+ clones averaged nearly 70% Treg-derived with siplizumab and approximately 28% in controls.

This TCR derives from a human donor in good health. The sample was non-Treg CD4+ T cells sorted from blood. The J gene is TRBJ2-1, the V gene TRBV14; D is unclear. The CDR3 nucleotides read TGTGCCAGCAGCCAAGCCACCCCCGACAACAATGAGCAGTTCTTC. Its protein is CASSQATPDNNEQFF.